This T cell receptor (beta chain) was obtained from a study of blood T cell repertoires in COVID-19. Across the study: Researchers got acute and convalescent COVID-19 samples from the United States, Italy and Spain. From T cells, B-cell-depleted T cells, or PBMCs came the material, which was cDNA or gDNA.

As concerns this clone: Sequence at one end of the junction differs from germline and may be a read error.

The CDR3 has 13 amino acids. CDR1 GTSNPN and CDR2 SVGIG come from the germline V gene (reference sequence). In the original processing: The assay estimated nucleated cells by amplifying reference gene primers. The table came from immunoSEQ multiplex PCR; TCRdb's copy has only in-frame clones and leaves some out. V and J calls plus clone size are reproduced from that table; the DNA served to infer D and trimming. Here the sample spans approximately 180,000 clones, about 90% being singletons. The clonotype was recovered from a human donor with acute COVID-19. The donor label of this sample is uncertain. The V call is TRBV30, the J call TRBJ2-2; no firm D call. Sample: PBMCs or T cells enriched from blood (not recorded which). The CDR3 nucleotides read TGTGCCTGGAGTGTTCAGAACGCCGGGGAGCTGTTTTTT. Protein product: CAWSVQNAGELFF.